This T cell receptor beta chain is drawn from a study of radiation and T cells in renal cell carcinoma. Germline CDR1 and CDR2: ENHRY and SYGVKD. The CDR3 runs to 14 residues. The germline V and J ends were trimmed by 3 bases and 4 bases, with 12 bases remaining between them. Time point denoted: blood 2 weeks post-SBRT. Treatment indicated: 15 Gy SBRT to primary tumor, nephrectomy 4 weeks later. This renal cell carcinoma was of the clear cell type. Repertoires were generated with immunoSEQ multiplex PCR, while TCRdb's copy carries only in-frame clones and drops some. This table has around 130,000 clones, about 88% appearing once.

The sequenced sample was blood, obtained from a patient whose treatment included radiotherapy and nephrectomy. V is TRBV10-3 and J is TRBJ1-1; D is ambiguous. This TCR was recovered from a woman aged 70 to 79 with renal cell carcinoma. The DNA for the CDR3 is TGTGCCATCAGTGAAGGCTCTCTGGGCACTGAAGCTTTCTTT. Translating gives CAISEGSLGTEAFF.